A selection of T cell receptor beta chains follows, all from one sample in a study of blood T cell repertoires in COVID-19. Data came from immunoSEQ multiplex PCR; TCRdb stores just in-frame clones and leaves some out. The sample consists of about 200,000 clones, 75% to 85% of them appearing once. The specimen was peripheral blood. The receptors come from a human donor in a cohort sampled during active COVID-19. CDR3s include the opening cysteine and the closing phenylalanine or tryptophan.

CDR3 length: 15; J gene: TRBJ2-2; V gene: TRBV19; CDR3 protein: CASSRTSGIPGELFF
CDR3 length: 15; J gene: TRBJ2-7; V gene: TRBV27; CDR3 protein: CASSLMLGALNEQYF
CDR3 length: 15; J gene: TRBJ2-5; V gene: TRBV28; CDR3 protein: CASSLMSWEGETQYF
CDR3 length: 14; J gene: TRBJ2-4; V gene: TRBV5-5; CDR3 protein: CASSSRTGYNIQYF
CDR3 length: 16; J gene: TRBJ2-1; V gene: TRBV18; CDR3 protein: CASSPSPGQGTNEQFF
CDR3 length: 17; J gene: TRBJ2-1; V gene: TRBV6-1; CDR3 protein: CASSDRGTRFVYNEQFF
CDR3 length: 14; J gene: TRBJ2-1; V gene: TRBV5-4; CDR3 protein: CASSVPSGNNEQFF
CDR3 length: 15; J gene: TRBJ1-2; V gene: TRBV4-1; CDR3 protein: CASSHGPTGFYGYTF
CDR3 length: 18; J gene: TRBJ2-3; V gene: TRBV29-1; CDR3 protein: CSVEQPATRRARTDTQYF
CDR3 length: 12; J gene: TRBJ2-7; V gene: TRBV10-2; CDR3 protein: CASNPGRYEQYF
CDR3 length: 13; J gene: TRBJ1-1; V gene: TRBV4-1; CDR3 protein: CASSLRTGVEAFF
CDR3 length: 15; J gene: TRBJ2-7; V gene: TRBV28; CDR3 protein: CASRSETSGVYEQYF
CDR3 length: 15; J gene: TRBJ2-3; V gene: TRBV18; CDR3 protein: CASSPGAGATDTQYF
CDR3 length: 17; J gene: TRBJ2-2; V gene: TRBV3-1/TRBV3-2; CDR3 protein: CASSLVVLAGNTGELFF
CDR3 length: 17; J gene: TRBJ2-2; V gene: TRBV27; CDR3 protein: CASSLKPQGARTGELFF
CDR3 length: 16; J gene: TRBJ1-2; V gene: TRBV28; CDR3 protein: CASTLKSQAQLRGYTF
CDR3 length: 17; J gene: TRBJ1-5; V gene: TRBV5-8; CDR3 protein: CASSYGGGPRSNQPQHF
CDR3 length: 15; J gene: TRBJ1-2; V gene: TRBV15; CDR3 protein: CATSRVGDVSYGYTF
CDR3 length: 14; J gene: TRBJ1-2; V gene: TRBV6-5; CDR3 protein: CASNQDRGIYGYTF
CDR3 length: 13; J gene: TRBJ2-2; V gene: TRBV27; CDR3 protein: CASSLGVSGELFF
CDR3 length: 16; J gene: TRBJ2-5; V gene: TRBV6-1; CDR3 protein: CASSVQSGLARGTQYF
CDR3 length: 15; J gene: TRBJ2-5; V gene: TRBV30; CDR3 protein: CAWSVSSRRGETQYF
CDR3 length: 14; J gene: TRBJ2-1; V gene: TRBV7-2; CDR3 protein: CASSFPGSRNEQFF
CDR3 length: 16; J gene: TRBJ2-3; V gene: TRBV4-1; CDR3 protein: CASSQELAGVLDTQYF
CDR3 length: 19; J gene: TRBJ1-6; V gene: TRBV3-1/TRBV3-2; CDR3 protein: CASSQAVPGLLNPYSPLHF
CDR3 length: 14; J gene: TRBJ2-7; V gene: TRBV6-1; CDR3 protein: CASSEQGVDYEQYF
CDR3 length: 14; J gene: TRBJ2-1; V gene: TRBV6-5; CDR3 protein: CASSFAGGPDEQFF
CDR3 length: 14; J gene: TRBJ1-2; V gene: TRBV15; CDR3 protein: CATSQRGYAYGYTF